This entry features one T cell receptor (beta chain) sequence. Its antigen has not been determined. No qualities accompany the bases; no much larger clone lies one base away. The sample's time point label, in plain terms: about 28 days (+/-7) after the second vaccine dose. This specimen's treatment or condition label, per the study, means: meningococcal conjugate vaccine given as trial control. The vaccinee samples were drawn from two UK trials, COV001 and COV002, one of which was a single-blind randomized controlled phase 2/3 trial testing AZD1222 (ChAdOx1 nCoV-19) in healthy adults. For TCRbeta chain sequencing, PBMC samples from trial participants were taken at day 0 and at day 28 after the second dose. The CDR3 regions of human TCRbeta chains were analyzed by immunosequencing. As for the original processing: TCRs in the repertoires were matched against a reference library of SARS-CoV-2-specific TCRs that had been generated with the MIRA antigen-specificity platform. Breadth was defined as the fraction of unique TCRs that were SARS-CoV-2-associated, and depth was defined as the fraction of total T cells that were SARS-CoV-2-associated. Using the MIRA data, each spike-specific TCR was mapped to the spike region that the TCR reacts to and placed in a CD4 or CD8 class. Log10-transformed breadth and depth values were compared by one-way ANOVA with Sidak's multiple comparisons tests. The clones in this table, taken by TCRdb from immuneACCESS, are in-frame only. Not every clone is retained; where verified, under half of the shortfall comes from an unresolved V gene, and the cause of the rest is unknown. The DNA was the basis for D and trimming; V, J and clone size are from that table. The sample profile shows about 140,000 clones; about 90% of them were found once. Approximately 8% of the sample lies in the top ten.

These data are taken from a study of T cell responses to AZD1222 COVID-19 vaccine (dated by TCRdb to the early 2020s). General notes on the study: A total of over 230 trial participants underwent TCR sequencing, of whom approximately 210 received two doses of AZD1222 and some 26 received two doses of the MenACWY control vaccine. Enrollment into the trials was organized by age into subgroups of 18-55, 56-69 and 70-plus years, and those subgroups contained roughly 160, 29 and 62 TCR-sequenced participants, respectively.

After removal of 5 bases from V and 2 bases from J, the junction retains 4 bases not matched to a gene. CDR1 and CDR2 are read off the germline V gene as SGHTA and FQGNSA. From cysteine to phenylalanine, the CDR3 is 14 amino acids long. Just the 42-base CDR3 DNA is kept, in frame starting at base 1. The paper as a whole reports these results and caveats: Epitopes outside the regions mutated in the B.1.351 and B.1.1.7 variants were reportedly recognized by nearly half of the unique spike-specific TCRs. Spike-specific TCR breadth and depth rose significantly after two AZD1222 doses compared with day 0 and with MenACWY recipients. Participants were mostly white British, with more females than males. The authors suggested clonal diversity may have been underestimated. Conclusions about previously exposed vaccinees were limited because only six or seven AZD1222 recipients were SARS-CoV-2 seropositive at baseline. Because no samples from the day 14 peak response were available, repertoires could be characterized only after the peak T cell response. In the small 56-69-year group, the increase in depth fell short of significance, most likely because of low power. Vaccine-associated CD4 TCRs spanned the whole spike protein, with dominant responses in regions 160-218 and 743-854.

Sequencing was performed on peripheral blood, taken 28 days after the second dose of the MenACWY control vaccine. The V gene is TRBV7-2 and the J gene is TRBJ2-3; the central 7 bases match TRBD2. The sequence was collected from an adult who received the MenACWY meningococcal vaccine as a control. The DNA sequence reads TGTGCCAGCAGCCGGGGGGAACTCACAGATACGCAGTATTTT. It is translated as CASSRGELTDTQYF.